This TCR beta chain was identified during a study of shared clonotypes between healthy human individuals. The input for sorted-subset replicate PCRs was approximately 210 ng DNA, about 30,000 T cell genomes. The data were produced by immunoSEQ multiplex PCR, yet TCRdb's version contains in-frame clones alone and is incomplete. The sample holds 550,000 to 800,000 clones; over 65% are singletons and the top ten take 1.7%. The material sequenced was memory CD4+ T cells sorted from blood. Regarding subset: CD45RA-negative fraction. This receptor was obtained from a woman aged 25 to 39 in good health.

CDR3 region: CASRSRHSEGDTQYF. Written as DNA, the CDR3 is TGTGCCAGCCGGTCCCGGCATAGCGAGGGGGATACGCAGTATTTT. The V call is TRBV28, the J call TRBJ2-3, with D perhaps matching TRBD1 or TRBD2 (5 bases each). This CDR3 is 15 amino acids long. Trimming took 8 bases from V and 6 from J, leaving 21 bases between them. CDR1 is MDHEN and CDR2 is SYDVKM in the germline V gene. The full variable domain, with the rest looked up from reference TRBV28 and TRBJ2-3, is DVKVTQSSRYLVKRTGEKVFLECVQDMDHENMFWYRQDPGLGLRLIYFSYDVKMKEKGDIPEGYSVSREKKERFSLILESASTNQTSMYLCASRSRHSEGDTQYFGPGTRLTVL.